This T cell receptor beta chain comes out of a study of T-cell reconstitution after alpha-beta-depleted transplantation in children. Overall study results and limits: There were reportedly several hundred expanded graft clones from which alpha-beta T cells came about two months after transplant. Surviving recipient cells, namely T cells and thymic progenitors, were the source of high day-60 TCRbeta diversity in some patients. T-cell numbers and diversity one year post-transplant derived largely from freshly generated T cells.

About this clonotype: Its target is not known.

The TCRbeta library was prepared with unique molecular identifiers. Each CDR3 protein gets one entry after TCRdb re-called the PCR reads with MiXCR. This repertoire shows under 150,000 distinct CDR3 sequences, around 9.8% found once; its top ten account for about 24%. V dropped 2 bases and J dropped 5 bases, with 12 bases sitting between them. From germline, CDR1 is KGHSH and CDR2 LQKENI. This CDR3 has 14 amino acids. This TCR came from a girl under two years old who had a stem cell transplant for combined immunodeficiency, so the T cells may come from the graft donor. J is TRBJ1-1 and V is TRBV18, with D tentatively TRBD1 (6 bases). The source was PBMCs, mostly from graft donor cells, collected 180 days after TCRalphabeta/CD19-depleted stem cell transplant. In DNA form, the CDR3 reads TGTGCCAGCTCACCATCGCCCAGGGGTACTGAAGCTTTCTTT. Translating it yields CASSPSPRGTEAFF. Looking up the rest from reference TRBV18 and TRBJ1-1 gives the full variable domain: NAGVMQNPRHLVRRRGQEARLRCSPMKGHSHVYWYRQLPEEGLKFMVYLQKENIIDESGMPKERFSAEFPKEGPSILRIQQVVRGDSAAYFCASSPSPRGTEAFFGQGTRLTVV.